The rows below give T cell receptor beta chains drawn from one sample of a study of T cells after yellow fever vaccination. TCRdb re-called the 5' RACE reads through MiXCR, storing one row per CDR3 protein. Of over 300,000 distinct CDR3 sequences listed, 6.8% are singletons. This sample comprised PBMCs, obtained approximately 47 days after the first yellow fever vaccination. The receptors originated from a man younger than 35 who received the YFV17D yellow fever vaccine. The CDR3 runs from the conserved cysteine through the conserved F or W. A D gene is named only where the DNA matches it firmly. Size values are once, few and many counts, or a class for expanded clones, and some rows have none.

CDR3 DNA: TGTGCCATCAGGGCCGGGACTAGCGATCATGAGCAGTTCTTC; CDR3 protein: CAIRAGTSDHEQFF; D gene: TRBD2; clone size: .; V gene: TRBV10-3; J gene: TRBJ2-1
CDR3 DNA: TGTGCCAGCAGACCCCCGGCCTCGGTATATGGCTACACCTTC; CDR3 protein: CASRPPASVYGYTF; D gene: .; clone size: many; V gene: TRBV5-4; J gene: TRBJ1-2
CDR3 DNA: TGTGCCAGCAGCTTCCAGCGGGGTACAAAAGAGACCCAGTACTTC; CDR3 protein: CASSFQRGTKETQYF; D gene: TRBD2; clone size: .; V gene: TRBV7-2; J gene: TRBJ2-5
CDR3 DNA: TGCAGCGTTGAGCGGGGGGTAAGCACAGATACGCAGTATTTT; CDR3 protein: CSVERGVSTDTQYF; D gene: TRBD2; clone size: many; V gene: TRBV29-1; J gene: TRBJ2-3
CDR3 DNA: TGTGCCCGCTGTTTGACCGCGGCAACTAGGGCTAGGGACACTGAAGCTTTCTTT; CDR3 protein: CARCLTAATRARDTEAFF; D gene: .; clone size: .; V gene: TRBV2; J gene: TRBJ1-1
CDR3 DNA: TGTGCCAGCAGCTTAGGGCAGGGGCACATTCAGTACTTC; CDR3 protein: CASSLGQGHIQYF; D gene: .; clone size: .; V gene: TRBV7-3; J gene: TRBJ2-4
CDR3 DNA: TGCGCCAGCAGTACCCGGGCGACGCTCTCCTACAATGAGCAGTTCTTC; CDR3 protein: CASSTRATLSYNEQFF; D gene: .; clone size: few; V gene: TRBV5-1; J gene: TRBJ2-1
CDR3 DNA: TGTGCCAGCAGCCTACTTTCGGACACTCAGCCCCAGCATTTT; CDR3 protein: CASSLLSDTQPQHF; D gene: .; clone size: few; V gene: TRBV7-9; J gene: TRBJ1-5
CDR3 DNA: TGCGCCAGCAGCCAAATCCTAGCGGGGGTCACAGATACGCAGTATTTT; CDR3 protein: CASSQILAGVTDTQYF; D gene: TRBD2; clone size: .; V gene: TRBV4-3; J gene: TRBJ2-3
CDR3 DNA: TGTGCCAGCAGCTTGGCCGGACTAGCGGGGGGGAAGGAGCAGTTCTTC; CDR3 protein: CASSLAGLAGGKEQFF; D gene: TRBD2; clone size: .; V gene: TRBV5-5; J gene: TRBJ2-1
CDR3 DNA: TGTGCCAGCAGCTTAACTCCAGGGAGGGGAGAGACCCAGTACTTC; CDR3 protein: CASSLTPGRGETQYF; D gene: TRBD2; clone size: .; V gene: TRBV7-2; J gene: TRBJ2-5
CDR3 DNA: TGTGCCAGCAGTTACCACGGGAACCCGACAGATACGCAGTATTTT; CDR3 protein: CASSYHGNPTDTQYF; D gene: .; clone size: many; V gene: TRBV7-3; J gene: TRBJ2-3
CDR3 DNA: TGCGCCAGCAGCCAGTTTCCCGGGACAGGGTCCCTCTCGGTCTTCTACGAGCAGTACTTC; CDR3 protein: CASSQFPGTGSLSVFYEQYF; D gene: TRBD1; clone size: few; V gene: TRBV4-1; J gene: TRBJ2-7
CDR3 DNA: TGTGCCAGCAGTTACTCCGATACTAGCGGTGAGTTCTTC; CDR3 protein: CASSYSDTSGEFF; D gene: TRBD2; clone size: few; V gene: TRBV6-5; J gene: TRBJ2-1
CDR3 DNA: TGCGCCAGCAGCCGGATTCCTAGCGGGGGCACAGATACGCAGTATTTT; CDR3 protein: CASSRIPSGGTDTQYF; D gene: TRBD2; clone size: few; V gene: TRBV4-3; J gene: TRBJ2-3
CDR3 DNA: TGTGCCAGCAGCCCGAGGGGGACAGGGACATACTCCGAGCAGTACTTC; CDR3 protein: CASSPRGTGTYSEQYF; D gene: TRBD1; clone size: .; V gene: TRBV7-2; J gene: TRBJ2-7
CDR3 DNA: TGTGCCAGCCGGGGGGCGTCAGTTTACGAGCAGTACTTC; CDR3 protein: CASRGASVYEQYF; D gene: .; clone size: .; V gene: TRBV4-2; J gene: TRBJ2-7
CDR3 DNA: TGTGCCAGCAGATGGGTACAGCAGGGGAAAACTCTTGGGACGCAGTATTTT; CDR3 protein: CASRWVQQGKTLGTQYF; D gene: .; clone size: few; V gene: TRBV21-1; J gene: TRBJ2-3
CDR3 DNA: TGCGCCAGCAGACAAGACCCCGGGATTGCCTACGAGCAGTACTTC; CDR3 protein: CASRQDPGIAYEQYF; D gene: .; clone size: few; V gene: TRBV5-1; J gene: TRBJ2-7
CDR3 DNA: TGTGCCAGCAGCCAAGAGTTGAGCGGGGGGCTCCTGCCCTACAATGAGCAGTTCTTC; CDR3 protein: CASSQELSGGLLPYNEQFF; D gene: TRBD2; clone size: .; V gene: TRBV4-2; J gene: TRBJ2-1
CDR3 DNA: TGCGCCAGCAGCTTTGGAGGGTCGGAGACTGAAGCTTTCTTT; CDR3 protein: CASSFGGSETEAFF; D gene: .; clone size: few; V gene: TRBV5-1; J gene: TRBJ1-1
CDR3 DNA: TGCAGTGCTAGGGGCAGGGGGTATGGCTACACCTTC; CDR3 protein: CSARGRGYGYTF; D gene: TRBD1; clone size: few; V gene: TRBV20-1; J gene: TRBJ1-2
CDR3 DNA: TGTGCTAGTGAACTTGGGGGTTCGGAGACCCAGTACTTC; CDR3 protein: CASELGGSETQYF; D gene: .; clone size: few; V gene: TRBV12-5; J gene: TRBJ2-5
CDR3 DNA: TGCGCCAGCAGCTTGCAGGGGAACACCGGGGAGCTGTTTTTT; CDR3 protein: CASSLQGNTGELFF; D gene: .; clone size: many; V gene: TRBV5-1; J gene: TRBJ2-2
CDR3 DNA: TGTGCCAGCAGGGGGGGGTACACAGGGGCCAATGAAGCTTTCTTT; CDR3 protein: CASRGGYTGANEAFF; D gene: TRBD1; clone size: many; V gene: TRBV2; J gene: TRBJ1-1
CDR3 DNA: TGTGCCACCAGTGATGAGAAACAAGAGACCCAGTACTTC; CDR3 protein: CATSDEKQETQYF; D gene: .; clone size: few; V gene: TRBV24-1; J gene: TRBJ2-5
CDR3 DNA: TGTGCCAGCAGCTACCCCTCCGGGGGCGGAAACATTCAGTACTTC; CDR3 protein: CASSYPSGGGNIQYF; D gene: .; clone size: many; V gene: TRBV7-9; J gene: TRBJ2-4
CDR3 DNA: TGTGCCAGCAGTTTAAGAACCATGAACACTGAAGCTTTCTTT; CDR3 protein: CASSLRTMNTEAFF; D gene: .; clone size: many; V gene: TRBV12-3/TRBV12-4; J gene: TRBJ1-1
CDR3 DNA: TGTGCCAGCAGTGGCAGGGGACCTTCCACAGATACGCAGTATTTT; CDR3 protein: CASSGRGPSTDTQYF; D gene: .; clone size: many; V gene: TRBV2; J gene: TRBJ2-3
CDR3 DNA: TGTGCCAGCAGCTTTGTGCTAGCGGGCCAAGAGACCCAGTACTTC; CDR3 protein: CASSFVLAGQETQYF; D gene: TRBD2; clone size: few; V gene: TRBV5-6; J gene: TRBJ2-5
CDR3 DNA: TGTGCCAGCAGTTACTCGGGACAGGGCCCCAATACGCAGTATTTT; CDR3 protein: CASSYSGQGPNTQYF; D gene: TRBD1; clone size: .; V gene: TRBV6-5; J gene: TRBJ2-3
CDR3 DNA: TGTGCCAGCAGTTACGACCTGGGTACGCAGTATTTT; CDR3 protein: CASSYDLGTQYF; D gene: .; clone size: .; V gene: TRBV6-2/TRBV6-3; J gene: TRBJ2-3
CDR3 DNA: TGCGCCAGCAGCCAAGATCACCTAGCGGGGGGCACAGATACGCAGTATTTT; CDR3 protein: CASSQDHLAGGTDTQYF; D gene: TRBD2; clone size: many; V gene: TRBV4-1; J gene: TRBJ2-3
CDR3 DNA: TGTGCCAGCAGCCCACGACAGGGTAATCAGGCTTTCTTT; CDR3 protein: CASSPRQGNQAFF; D gene: TRBD1; clone size: few; V gene: TRBV3-1; J gene: TRBJ1-1
CDR3 DNA: TGCAGTGCGTCGGTAGTAGGCCCAGGGGATACGCAGTATTTT; CDR3 protein: CSASVVGPGDTQYF; D gene: .; clone size: few; V gene: TRBV20-1; J gene: TRBJ2-3
CDR3 DNA: TGTGCCAGCAGCGTATACAGGGGTAGAAATGAGCAGTTCTTC; CDR3 protein: CASSVYRGRNEQFF; D gene: TRBD1; clone size: few; V gene: TRBV7-9; J gene: TRBJ2-1
CDR3 DNA: TGTGCCAGCAGTGATCGAGGACAGGGCAAGACAACTAATGAAAAACTGTTTTTT; CDR3 protein: CASSDRGQGKTTNEKLFF; D gene: TRBD1; clone size: few; V gene: TRBV6-4; J gene: TRBJ1-4
CDR3 DNA: TGTGCCAGCAGCGGCCTTAGGGGCCCCATAGGCGACTATGGCTACACCTTC; CDR3 protein: CASSGLRGPIGDYGYTF; D gene: .; clone size: few; V gene: TRBV11-2; J gene: TRBJ1-2
CDR3 DNA: TGTGCCAGCAGTGGAGGGGGGACAGGGGACTACGAGCAGTACTTC; CDR3 protein: CASSGGGTGDYEQYF; D gene: TRBD1; clone size: many; V gene: TRBV2; J gene: TRBJ2-7
CDR3 DNA: TGTGCCAGCAGCCCGGACAGTAGGGCCGGGGAGCTGTTTTTT; CDR3 protein: CASSPDSRAGELFF; D gene: .; clone size: many; V gene: TRBV7-2; J gene: TRBJ2-2
CDR3 DNA: TGCGCCAGCAGCCAAGTTCCCCCTACGACAGGGTCTGGGGCCAACGTCCTGACTTTC; CDR3 protein: CASSQVPPTTGSGANVLTF; D gene: TRBD1; clone size: few; V gene: TRBV4-1; J gene: TRBJ2-6
CDR3 DNA: TGTGCCATCAGTGTTTCGGGGACCGGGGAGCTGTTTTTT; CDR3 protein: CAISVSGTGELFF; D gene: .; clone size: few; V gene: TRBV10-3; J gene: TRBJ2-2
CDR3 DNA: TGTGCCAGCGGCTGGACAGGGGATGAGCAGTTCTTC; CDR3 protein: CASGWTGDEQFF; D gene: TRBD1; clone size: .; V gene: TRBV7-2; J gene: TRBJ2-1
CDR3 DNA: TGTGCCAGCAGCTTAGGGTCTAGTCAAGAGACCCAGTACTTC; CDR3 protein: CASSLGSSQETQYF; D gene: .; clone size: many; V gene: TRBV7-2; J gene: TRBJ2-5
CDR3 DNA: TGTGCCAGCAGTTACATACTAGCGGGGGGGCCGGATGAGCAGTTCTTC; CDR3 protein: CASSYILAGGPDEQFF; D gene: TRBD2; clone size: many; V gene: TRBV6-5; J gene: TRBJ2-1
CDR3 DNA: TGTGCCAGCAGTCCGGACAGGGGCTGGCCTGAAGCTTTCTTT; CDR3 protein: CASSPDRGWPEAFF; D gene: TRBD1; clone size: .; V gene: TRBV6-1; J gene: TRBJ1-1
CDR3 DNA: TGCGCCAGCCATAAGAATACTGGGGCCAACGTCCTGACTTTC; CDR3 protein: CASHKNTGANVLTF; D gene: .; clone size: few; V gene: TRBV5-1; J gene: TRBJ2-6
CDR3 DNA: TGCGCCAGCAGCTTGTTTGCGAACACCGGGGAGCTGTTTTTT; CDR3 protein: CASSLFANTGELFF; D gene: .; clone size: .; V gene: TRBV5-1; J gene: TRBJ2-2
CDR3 DNA: TGTGCCAGCAGCCCCGGACCAACTTGCAGCACAGATACGCAGTATTTT; CDR3 protein: CASSPGPTCSTDTQYF; D gene: .; clone size: once; V gene: TRBV6-2/TRBV6-3; J gene: TRBJ2-3
CDR3 DNA: TGTGCCAGCAGTTTAGCGGGGGGGTTTGAGACCCAGTACTTC; CDR3 protein: CASSLAGGFETQYF; D gene: TRBD2; clone size: many; V gene: TRBV5-4; J gene: TRBJ2-5
CDR3 DNA: TGTGCCAGCAGTTTTTCAGGGTTTCAGCCCCAGCATTTT; CDR3 protein: CASSFSGFQPQHF; D gene: .; clone size: .; V gene: TRBV27; J gene: TRBJ1-5
CDR3 DNA: TGTGCCATCAGTGAGTCTATCGGGGCTGGGGACGAGCAGTACTTC; CDR3 protein: CAISESIGAGDEQYF; D gene: .; clone size: few; V gene: TRBV10-3; J gene: TRBJ2-7
CDR3 DNA: TGTGCCATCAGTACCTCGCCTAGCGGGGGAACCTACGAGCAGTACTTC; CDR3 protein: CAISTSPSGGTYEQYF; D gene: TRBD2; clone size: many; V gene: TRBV10-3; J gene: TRBJ2-7